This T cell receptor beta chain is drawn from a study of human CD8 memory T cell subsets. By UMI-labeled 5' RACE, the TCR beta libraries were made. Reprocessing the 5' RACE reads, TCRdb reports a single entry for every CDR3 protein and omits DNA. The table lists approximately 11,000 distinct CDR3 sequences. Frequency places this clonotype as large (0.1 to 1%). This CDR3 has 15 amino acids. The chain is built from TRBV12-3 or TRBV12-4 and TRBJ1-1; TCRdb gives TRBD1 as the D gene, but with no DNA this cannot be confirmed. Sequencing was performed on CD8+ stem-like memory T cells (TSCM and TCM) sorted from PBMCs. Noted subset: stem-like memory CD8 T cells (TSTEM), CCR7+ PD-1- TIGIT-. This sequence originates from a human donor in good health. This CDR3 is CASSSRTEAITEAFF.